This T cell receptor (beta chain) is drawn from a study of blood T cell repertoires in COVID-19. Study overall: Sites across the United States, Italy and Spain contributed samples from acute and convalescent COVID-19. PBMCs, B-cell-depleted T cells, or T cells provided the cDNA or gDNA that made up the material.

Original handling: Estimation of nucleated cell counts relied on the amplification of reference gene primers. Profiled with immunoSEQ multiplex PCR; TCRdb holds only in-frame clones, not every one. V and J calls and clone size are as listed in that table; D and trimming were resolved from the DNA. Here the sample spans some 190,000 clones, about 80% being singletons. Seattle patients were enrolled while actively infected and followed longitudinally. The V gene's germline CDR1 is MGHRA and CDR2 YSYEKL. This CDR3 is built from 14 residues. The V gene lost 0 bases and the J gene lost 6 bases, with 11 bases spanning the gap.

This chain links TRBV4-1 with TRBJ2-5, with D possibly matching TRBD2 (6 bases). Sequencing used peripheral blood. The receptor was derived from a woman aged 60-75 years with COVID-19, enrolled during active disease. This CDR3 reads CASSQDTGSKTQYF. The CDR3 bases are TGCGCCAGCAGCCAAGATACCGGGAGTAAGACCCAGTACTTC.